These 16 T cell receptor beta chains originate from one sample sequenced in a study of glioma-infiltrating T cells after dendritic cell vaccination. Time point denoted: after dendritic cell vaccination, including at tumor progression/relapse. Using immunoSEQ multiplex PCR, the repertoire was profiled, and TCRdb retains in-frame clones only, with some absent. The repertoire holds fewer than 75,000 clones, with 85% to 90% as singletons. The sequencing used blood, collected after dendritic cell vaccination. The receptor set was obtained from a human donor with glioblastoma.

The genes are TRBV4-3 and TRBJ1-1, with a tentative D call TRBD1 (5 bases). With 3 bases removed from V and 7 bases from J, the gap between germline ends came to 21 bases. Germline V lookup: CDR1 LGHNA, CDR2 YSLEER. This CDR3 has 16 amino acids. CDR3 protein: CASSQEWPWGGNEAFF. The CDR3 DNA follows: TGCGCCAGCAGCCAGGAATGGCCCTGGGGGGGTAATGAAGCTTTCTTT.

J is TRBJ2-3 and V is TRBV30, with 7 bases aligning to TRBD2. V lost 3 bases to trimming and J lost 3 bases; unmatched junction nucleotides: 3. The V gene's germline CDR1 is GTSNPN and CDR2 SVGIG (reference sequence). This CDR3 region has 13 residues. CDR3 nucleotides: TGTGCCTGGAGCGGGGGGAGGACAGATACGCAGTATTTT. Amino acids: CAWSGGRTDTQYF.

The V call is TRBV9, the J call TRBJ2-3, with a weak D call TRBD2 (7 bases). Germline assignment: CDR1 SGDLS and CDR2 YYNGEE. The CDR3 consists of 17 residues. V was trimmed by 4 bases and J by 4 bases, leaving 22 bases between them. CDR3: CASSQSRWGGDPDTQYF. CDR3 bases: TGTGCCAGCAGCCAGAGCAGGTGGGGGGGCGATCCAGATACGCAGTATTTT. The full variable domain, completed using reference TRBV9 and TRBJ2-3, is DSGVTQTPKHLITATGQRVTLRCSPRSGDLSVYWYQQSLDQGLQFLIQYYNGEERAKGNILERFSAQQFPDLHSELNLSSLELGDSALYFCASSQSRWGGDPDTQYFGPGTRLTVL.

This chain links TRBV6-1 with TRBJ1-5; 7 positions agree with TRBD1. The CDR3 spans 13 residues. CDR1 is MNHNS, CDR2 SASEGT, per germline. The trim removed 7 bases at V and 4 bases at J, leaving 4 bases unmatched. CDR3 DNA sequence: TGTGCCAGCACTACAGGGGTGAATCAGCCCCAGCATTTT. Residues: CASTTGVNQPQHF.

CDR3: CASSQSRGYTEAFF. Here the CDR3 DNA reads TGCGCCAGCAGCCAAAGCAGGGGATACACTGAAGCTTTCTTT. The chain employs TRBV4-3 and TRBJ1-1; TRBD1 is a possible D gene (6 bases). CDR1 and CDR2 (germline): LGHNA, YSLEER. This CDR3 region has 14 residues. V was shortened by 2 bases and J by 3 bases, with 10 bases between the two germline ends.

The table lists this clone with a few counts. The chain joins TRBV14 to TRBJ1-3, with no clear D. Germline CDR1 is SGHDN and CDR2 is FVKESK. The CDR3 is 14 residues long. With 2 bases removed from V and 4 bases from J, the gap between germline ends came to 9 bases. CDR3 amino acids: CASSQQAGGNTIYF. The CDR3 coding sequence is TGTGCCAGCAGCCAACAGGCCGGAGGAAACACCATATATTTT.

The V call is TRBV2, the J call TRBJ1-2, with 11 bases that match TRBD1. V was pared by 5 bases and J by 3 bases, with 5 bases of the junction left unmatched. Per the germline V gene, CDR1 is SNHLY and CDR2 is FYNNEI. The CDR3 spans 15 residues. The CDR3 coding sequence is TGTGCCAGCAGTTCGGGGACAGGGGGTCACTATGGCTACACCTTC. This gives the protein CASSSGTGGHYGYTF.

This clone appeared once. This chain joins TRBV6-5 and TRBJ1-2; TRBD1 is a possible D gene (5 bases). V lost 6 bases to trimming and J lost 3 bases, with 14 bases between them. Germline V CDR1 and CDR2: MNHEY, SVGAGI. This CDR3 has 14 residues. This CDR3 is CASSRGRGDYGYTF. Written as DNA, the CDR3 is TGTGCCAGCAGCCGCGGTAGGGGTGACTATGGCTACACCTTC.

The count of this clone is one. V is TRBV30 and J is TRBJ1-3; TRBD1 might be the D (5 bases). Trimming took off 3 bases at V and 0 bases at J, with 9 bases between the two ends. This CDR3 region has 14 residues. Germline CDR1 reads GTSNPN; CDR2 reads SVGIG (reference sequence). The CDR3 loop reads CAWRGGGSGNTIYF. The CDR3 DNA reads TGTGCCTGGAGGGGCGGGGGCTCTGGAAACACCATATATTTT.

V and J are TRBV4-1 and TRBJ2-7, with a possible D match to TRBD2 (7 bases). With 4 bases removed from V and 1 base from J, the gap between germline ends came to 17 bases. Germline CDR1 reads MGHRA; CDR2 reads YSYEKL. The CDR3 sequence is 16 residues long. CDR3 amino acids: CASSPLRGGGSYEQYF. CDR3 nucleotide sequence: TGCGCCAGCAGCCCCCTTAGGGGAGGGGGATCCTACGAGCAGTACTTC.

This clone is a singleton in its sample. The genes are TRBV4-3 and TRBJ2-1; 10 nucleotides agree with TRBD1. The CDR3 contains 16 residues. V shed 0 bases, J shed 5 bases, and the junction held 4 bases outside the gene matches. Germline CDR1 LGHNA, CDR2 YSLEER. The CDR3 DNA follows: TGCGCCAGCAGCCAAGACGGGACAGGGGCCAACAATGAGCAGTTCTTC. Its protein is CASSQDGTGANNEQFF.

The gene calls are TRBV25-1 and TRBJ1-1; D is unclear. Trimming cost V 1 base and J 3 bases, with 6 bases left between them. The CDR3 is 13 amino acids. Germline loops: CDR1 MGHDK, CDR2 SYGVNS. CDR3: CASSESSHTEAFF. The CDR3 coding sequence is TGTGCCAGCAGTGAATCTTCCCACACTGAAGCTTTCTTT.

The gene calls are TRBV11-2 and TRBJ2-1; 11 nucleotides line up with TRBD1. Per the germline V gene, CDR1 is SGHAT and CDR2 is FQNNGV. The CDR3 length is 14 residues. The J segment lost 5 bases and the V segment lost 5 bases, leaving 2 bases of the junction unmatched. This chain's CDR3 is CASSRTGGNNEQFF. CDR3 DNA: TGTGCCAGCAGCCGGACAGGGGGCAACAATGAGCAGTTCTTC.

V gene TRBV27 combines with J gene TRBJ2-7; D is perhaps TRBD2 (6 bases). V gave up 3 bases and J gave up 0 bases, with 9 bases separating them. The CDR3 has 14 amino acids. Per the germline V gene, CDR1 is MNHEY and CDR2 is SMNVEV (reference sequence). The CDR3 reads CASSLKEGSYEQYF. The DNA of the CDR3 is TGTGCCAGCAGTTTGAAGGAGGGCTCCTACGAGCAGTACTTC.

The gene calls are TRBV7-8 and TRBJ1-3, with 9 bases lining up with TRBD1. The CDR3 totals 19 residues. The V gene's germline CDR1 is SGHVS and CDR2 FQNEAQ. The ends lost 2 bases at V and 2 bases at J; junction bases unmatched: 13. This CDR3 reads CASSLLSQGAVVAGNTIYF. CDR3 in DNA: TGTGCCAGCAGCTTATTATCACAGGGGGCCGTTGTAGCTGGAAACACCATATATTTT.

V usage is TRBV29-1 and J usage is TRBJ2-5; 8 bases are shared with TRBD2. J was trimmed by 4 bases and V by 8 bases; bases with no gene match: 6. Germline values: CDR1 SQVTM, CDR2 ANQGSEA. The CDR3 is made up of 12 amino acids. The CDR3 sequence is CSHGGAAETQYF. CDR3 sequence (DNA): TGCAGCCACGGGGGGGCCGCAGAGACCCAGTACTTC.